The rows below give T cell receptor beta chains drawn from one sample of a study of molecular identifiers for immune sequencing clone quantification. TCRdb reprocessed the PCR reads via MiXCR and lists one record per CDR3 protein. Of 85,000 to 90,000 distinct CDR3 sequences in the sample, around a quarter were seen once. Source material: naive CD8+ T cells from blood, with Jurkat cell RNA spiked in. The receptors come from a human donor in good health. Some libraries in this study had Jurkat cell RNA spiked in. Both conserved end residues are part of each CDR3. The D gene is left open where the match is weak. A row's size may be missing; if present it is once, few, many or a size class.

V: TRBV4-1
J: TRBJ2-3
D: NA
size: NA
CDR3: CASSQDQGGRDTQYF
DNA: TGCGCCAGCAGCCAGGATCAGGGGGGTCGGGATACGCAGTATTTT

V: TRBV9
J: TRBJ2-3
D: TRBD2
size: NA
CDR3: CASSVDGLAGGSTDTQYF
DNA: TGTGCCAGCAGCGTAGATGGACTAGCGGGGGGCAGCACAGATACGCAGTATTTT

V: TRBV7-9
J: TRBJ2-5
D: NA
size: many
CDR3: CASSPGTEKETQYF
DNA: TGTGCCAGCAGCCCTGGGACGGAGAAAGAGACCCAGTACTTC

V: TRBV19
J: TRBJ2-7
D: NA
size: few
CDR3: CASSMRDTSSYEQYF
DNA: TGTGCCAGTAGTATGCGGGACACGAGCTCCTACGAGCAGTACTTC

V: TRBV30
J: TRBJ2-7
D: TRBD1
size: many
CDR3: CAWSGGTDSGRQYF
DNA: TGTGCCTGGAGTGGGGGGACAGACTCCGGACGGCAGTACTTC

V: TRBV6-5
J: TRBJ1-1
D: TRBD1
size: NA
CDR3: CASSLQGANEAFF
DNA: TGTGCCAGCAGCCTCCAGGGGGCGAATGAAGCTTTCTTT

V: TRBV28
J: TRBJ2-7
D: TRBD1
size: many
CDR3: CASSLTRTGRRYEQYF
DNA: TGTGCCAGCAGTTTAACCCGGACAGGGCGACGCTACGAGCAGTACTTC

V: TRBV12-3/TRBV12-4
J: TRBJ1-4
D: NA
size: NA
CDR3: CASSWGGRTNEELFF
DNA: TGTGCCAGCAGTTGGGGAGGGAGGACTAATGAAGAACTGTTTTTT

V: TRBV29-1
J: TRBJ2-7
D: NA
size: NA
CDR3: CSVGAKETYEQYF
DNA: TGCAGCGTTGGCGCGAAAGAAACCTACGAGCAGTACTTC

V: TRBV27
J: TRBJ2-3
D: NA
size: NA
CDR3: CASSARRYTGEGTDTQYF
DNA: TGTGCCAGCAGTGCCCGACGATACACGGGTGAGGGGACAGATACGCAGTATTTT

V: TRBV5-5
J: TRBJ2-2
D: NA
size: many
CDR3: CASSVSQGRNTGELFF
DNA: TGTGCCAGCAGCGTGTCCCAGGGCCGGAACACCGGGGAGCTGTTTTTT

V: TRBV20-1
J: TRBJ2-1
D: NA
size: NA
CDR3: CSASLRTESSYNEQFF
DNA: TGCAGTGCTAGTCTCCGAACGGAGAGCTCCTACAATGAGCAGTTCTTC

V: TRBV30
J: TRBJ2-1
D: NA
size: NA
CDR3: CAWSVFRSGAYNEQFF
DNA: TGTGCCTGGAGTGTATTTAGGTCGGGGGCGTACAATGAGCAGTTCTTC

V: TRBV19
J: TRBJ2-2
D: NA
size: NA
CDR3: CASSTPNGASEAGELFF
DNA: TGTGCCAGTAGTACACCTAACGGGGCTAGCGAGGCCGGGGAGCTGTTTTTT

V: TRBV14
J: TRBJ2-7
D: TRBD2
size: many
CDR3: CASSPLANYEQYF
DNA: TGTGCCAGCAGCCCACTAGCGAACTACGAGCAGTACTTC

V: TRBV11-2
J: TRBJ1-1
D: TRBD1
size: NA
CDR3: CASSPWDRGLRDTEAFF
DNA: TGTGCCAGCAGCCCTTGGGACAGGGGGCTGAGGGACACTGAAGCTTTCTTT

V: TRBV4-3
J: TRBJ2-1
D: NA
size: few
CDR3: CASSQDKGLGGPYNEQFF
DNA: TGCGCCAGCAGCCAAGATAAAGGCTTAGGAGGACCCTACAATGAGCAGTTCTTC